What follows describes a single TCR beta chain. The antigen is not known. The data were obtained in a study of T cell responses to AZD1222 COVID-19 vaccine. General study findings and limits: Only a handful of AZD1222 recipients were seropositive at baseline. The donors showed a predominance of white British ancestry and of females, with possible underestimation of clonal diversity.

Trimming took off 1 base at V and 1 base at J, with 12 bases between the two ends. Germline assignment: CDR1 SGHAT and CDR2 FQNNGV. This CDR3 has 16 residues. Data came from immunoSEQ multiplex PCR; TCRdb stores just in-frame clones and leaves some out. The sample has around 130,000 clones, approximately 83% seen once. The sequenced sample was peripheral blood, obtained on day 0 of AZD1222 vaccination. This TCR came from an adult in good health. The gene calls are TRBV11-2 and TRBJ2-3, with D tentatively TRBD1 (6 bases). CDR3 DNA sequence: TGTGCCAGCAGCTTAGGGAACAGGGCGGGCACAGATACGCAGTATTTT. Amino acids: CASSLGNRAGTDTQYF.